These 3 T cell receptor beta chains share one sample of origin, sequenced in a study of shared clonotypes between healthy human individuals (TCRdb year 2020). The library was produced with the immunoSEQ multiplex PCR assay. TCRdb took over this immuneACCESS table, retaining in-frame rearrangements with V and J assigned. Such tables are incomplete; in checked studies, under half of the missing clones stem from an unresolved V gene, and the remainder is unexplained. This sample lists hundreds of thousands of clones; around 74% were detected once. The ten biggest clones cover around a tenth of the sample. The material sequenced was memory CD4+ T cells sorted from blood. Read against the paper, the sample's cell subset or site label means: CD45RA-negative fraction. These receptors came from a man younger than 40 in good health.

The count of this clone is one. CDR3 nucleotides: TGTGCCAGCAGTTCCGGGACAGGGGACTATGGCTACACCTTC. Residues: CASSSGTGDYGYTF. The J gene is TRBJ1-2, the V gene TRBV28; 10 bases match TRBD1. This CDR3 spans 14 amino acids. Germline V lookup: CDR1 MDHEN, CDR2 SYDVKM. After removal of 4 bases from V and 3 bases from J, the junction contained 2 bases not matched to a gene.

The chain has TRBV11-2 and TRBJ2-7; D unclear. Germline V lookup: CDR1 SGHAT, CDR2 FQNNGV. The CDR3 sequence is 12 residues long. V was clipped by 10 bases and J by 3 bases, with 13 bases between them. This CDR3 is CATLGAGYEQYF. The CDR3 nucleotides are TGTGCCACCCTAGGAGCTGGCTACGAGCAGTACTTC.

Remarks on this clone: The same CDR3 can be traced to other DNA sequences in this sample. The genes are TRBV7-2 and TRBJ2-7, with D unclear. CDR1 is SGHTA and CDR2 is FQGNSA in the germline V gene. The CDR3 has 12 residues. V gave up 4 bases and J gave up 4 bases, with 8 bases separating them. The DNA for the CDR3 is TGTGCCAGCAGCTCCAATACTTACGAGCAGTACTTC. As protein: CASSSNTYEQYF.